This is a list of T cell receptor beta chains from one sample in a study of spatial heterogeneity in lung cancer. TCRdb fed the 5' RACE reads into MiXCR, producing one record per CDR3 protein. Of approximately 93,000 distinct CDR3 sequences in the sample, 15% to 20% were seen once. The source was PBMCs, collected at follow-up. These TCRs come from a male donor with early-stage non-small cell lung cancer. Both conserved end residues are part of each CDR3. The D gene is left open where the match is weak. Part of the rows lack a size; the others show once, few, many or a class for expanded clones.

abundance	j_gene	v_gene	d_gene	CDR3aa	CDR3nt
many	TRBJ2-1	TRBV6-6	-	CASSYSVASYNEQFF	TGTGCCAGCAGTTACTCAGTTGCCTCCTACAATGAGCAGTTCTTC
few	TRBJ2-1	TRBV29-1	TRBD2	CSVEDLRGREVEQFF	TGCAGCGTTGAAGATCTTCGCGGGAGGGAGGTTGAGCAGTTCTTC
-	TRBJ2-3	TRBV10-3	-	CAAGRSTDTQYF	TGTGCCGCAGGGAGGAGCACAGATACGCAGTATTTT
many	TRBJ1-1	TRBV6-5	TRBD1	CAANRAGGAEAFF	TGTGCCGCGAACCGGGCAGGGGGTGCTGAAGCTTTCTTT
few	TRBJ1-3	TRBV7-2	TRBD1	CASSLTLTGPGNTIYF	TGTGCCAGCAGCCTAACCTTGACAGGGCCTGGAAACACCATATATTTT
-	TRBJ2-5	TRBV11-2	TRBD2	CASSLEGGGRMGETQYF	TGTGCCAGCAGCTTAGAAGGCGGCGGGAGGATGGGAGAGACCCAGTACTTC
many	TRBJ2-7	TRBV20-1	TRBD2	CSARYASGTYEQYF	TGCAGTGCTAGGTATGCTAGCGGAACCTACGAGCAGTACTTC
-	TRBJ2-1	TRBV9	TRBD2	CASSPPESGNYNEQFF	TGTGCCAGCAGCCCCCCGGAGAGCGGGAACTACAATGAGCAGTTCTTC
few	TRBJ1-3	TRBV7-2	TRBD1	CASSLRDSSGNTIYF	TGTGCCAGCAGCCTCCGGGACAGCTCTGGAAACACCATATATTTT
few	TRBJ1-2	TRBV6-1	TRBD1	CASRETGGKNGYTF	TGTGCCAGCAGAGAAACAGGGGGGAAGAATGGCTACACCTTC
few	TRBJ2-5	TRBV10-1	-	CASSVGHQETQYF	TGCGCCAGCAGTGTCGGACACCAAGAGACCCAGTACTTC
few	TRBJ1-2	TRBV9	-	CASSDGTEVFGDGYTF	-
few	TRBJ1-1	TRBV6-1	TRBD1	CASSVDRGADTEAFF	TGTGCCAGCAGTGTCGACAGGGGTGCGGACACTGAAGCTTTCTTT
-	TRBJ2-5	TRBV10-1	-	CASSPGGGLQETQYF	TGCGCCAGCAGTCCCGGTGGAGGACTACAAGAGACCCAGTACTTC
-	TRBJ2-3	TRBV7-6	TRBD1	CASSPGTGRPDTQYF	TGTGCCAGCAGCCCCGGGACAGGGAGGCCAGATACGCAGTATTTT
few	TRBJ2-3	TRBV7-8	-	CASSLASGAGANTDTQYF	TGTGCCAGCAGCTTAGCGTCCGGGGCAGGGGCAAACACAGATACGCAGTATTTT
many	TRBJ2-3	TRBV6-2/TRBV6-3	-	CASSIGDSYTDTQYF	TGTGCCAGCAGCATCGGGGACTCCTACACAGATACGCAGTATTTT
-	TRBJ1-1	TRBV20-1	-	CSACSVTEAFF	TGCAGTGCTTGCTCGGTGACTGAAGCTTTCTTT
few	TRBJ2-7	TRBV7-9	TRBD1	CASSTRDSSYEQYF	TGTGCCAGCAGCACACGGGACAGCTCCTACGAGCAGTACTTC
few	TRBJ2-7	TRBV5-1	TRBD2	CASSLVLAGVGEQYF	TGCGCCAGCAGCTTGGTGCTAGCGGGAGTGGGTGAGCAGTACTTC
few	TRBJ1-2	TRBV18	-	CASFTSSNYGYTF	TGTGCCAGCTTTACGTCGTCGAACTATGGCTACACCTTC
many	TRBJ1-3	TRBV9	-	CASSVGSSGNTIYF	TGTGCCAGCAGCGTAGGGAGCTCTGGAAACACCATATATTTT
-	TRBJ2-7	TRBV12-3/TRBV12-4	TRBD2	CASRASGRSSYEQYF	TGTGCCAGCAGAGCTAGCGGGAGATCCTCCTACGAGCAGTACTTC
few	TRBJ1-1	TRBV7-9	-	CASSPEQVGGTEAFF	TGTGCCAGCAGCCCCGAACAGGTTGGGGGCACTGAAGCTTTCTTT
-	TRBJ1-1	TRBV20-1	-	CSARDPQKNTEAFF	TGCAGTGCTAGAGATCCCCAAAAGAACACTGAAGCTTTCTTT
-	TRBJ2-7	TRBV4-1	TRBD2	CASSQDSPFNWRESYEQYF	TGCGCCAGCAGCCAAGATTCCCCCTTCAATTGGCGGGAGTCCTACGAGCAGTACTTC
-	TRBJ1-6	TRBV20-1	-	CSATEGVDNSPLHF	TGCAGTGCTACCGAAGGGGTGGATAATTCACCCCTCCACTTT
few	TRBJ2-5	TRBV29-1	TRBD1	CSAVGDSSRAQYF	TGCAGCGCTGTCGGGGACAGTTCAAGGGCCCAGTACTTC
-	TRBJ2-1	TRBV27	TRBD1	CASSPPSGTGSNEQFF	TGTGCCAGCAGTCCTCCATCCGGGACAGGGTCCAATGAGCAGTTCTTC
few	TRBJ2-5	TRBV10-3	-	CAISEEPVETQYF	TGTGCCATCAGTGAGGAGCCCGTGGAGACCCAGTACTTC
-	TRBJ2-1	TRBV29-1	TRBD2	CSVEIAGGAHEQFF	TGCAGCGTCGAAATAGCGGGGGGAGCACATGAGCAGTTCTTC
few	TRBJ1-1	TRBV5-1	-	CASSRGRTVPNTEAFF	TGCGCCAGCAGCCGGGGACGGACTGTTCCGAACACTGAAGCTTTCTTT
few	TRBJ2-5	TRBV2	-	CASSVNAPETQYF	TGTGCCAGCAGTGTTAATGCGCCGGAGACCCAGTACTTC
-	TRBJ2-1	TRBV27	-	CASSLRNEQFF	TGTGCCAGCAGCCTTAGGAATGAGCAGTTCTTC
-	TRBJ2-2	TRBV29-1	TRBD1	CSAARDRKITGELFF	TGCAGCGCTGCACGGGACAGAAAAATCACCGGGGAGCTGTTTTTT
few	TRBJ1-5	TRBV20-1	-	CSADAGANQPQHF	TGCAGTGCTGACGCAGGGGCAAATCAGCCCCAGCATTTT
-	TRBJ2-7	TRBV6-6	TRBD2	CASSSSGRTYEQYF	TGTGCCAGCAGCTCTAGCGGGAGGACCTACGAGCAGTACTTC
few	TRBJ2-7	TRBV27	TRBD2	CASSEIGLAGYEQYF	TGTGCCAGCAGTGAAATTGGGCTAGCGGGATACGAGCAGTACTTC
few	TRBJ1-1	TRBV29-1	TRBD1	CSVAGTGSEAFF	TGCAGCGTTGCTGGGACAGGGTCTGAAGCTTTCTTT
many	TRBJ2-2	TRBV2	-	CASSDLVPGELFF	TGTGCCAGCAGTGATTTAGTTCCCGGGGAGCTGTTTTTT
-	TRBJ1-5	TRBV7-2	TRBD1	CASSRDRDRAQHF	TGTGCCAGCAGTCGCGACAGGGACAGGGCCCAGCATTTT
few	TRBJ2-7	TRBV2	-	CASSRETPHEQYF	TGTGCCAGCAGCCGGGAGACTCCCCACGAGCAGTACTTC
-	TRBJ1-6	TRBV2	-	CASSEGRFSGSPLHF	TGTGCCAGCAGTGAGGGCAGATTCTCAGGATCACCCCTCCACTTT
few	TRBJ1-2	TRBV12-3/TRBV12-4	-	CASSPGLYGYTF	TGTGCCAGCAGTCCAGGTCTGTACGGCTACACCTTC
few	TRBJ2-5	TRBV6-2/TRBV6-3	-	CASSYGRGLNQETQYF	TGTGCCAGCAGTTATGGGCGGGGACTGAACCAAGAGACCCAGTACTTC
-	TRBJ2-3	TRBV7-6	-	CASSLIARRDTQYF	TGTGCCAGCAGCTTAATCGCCAGACGAGATACGCAGTATTTT
-	TRBJ1-4	TRBV11-2	-	CASSLESKGRMREKLFF	TGTGCCAGCAGCTTAGAGTCCAAGGGGAGGATGAGAGAAAAACTGTTTTTT
few	TRBJ2-1	TRBV9	TRBD2	CASSLSGGADNEQFF	TGTGCCAGCAGCTTAAGCGGGGGGGCCGACAATGAGCAGTTCTTC
few	TRBJ1-1	TRBV4-1	-	CASSLSLNGAVGTEAFF	TGCGCCAGCAGCCTGTCTTTGAATGGGGCGGTGGGCACTGAAGCTTTCTTT
few	TRBJ2-2	TRBV9	-	CASSVAGLQNTGELFF	TGTGCCAGCAGCGTAGCTGGCTTACAGAACACCGGGGAGCTGTTTTTT
many	TRBJ1-5	TRBV6-2/TRBV6-3	-	CASSQGRNQPQHF	TGTGCCAGCAGCCAGGGGCGCAATCAGCCCCAGCATTTT
-	TRBJ2-6	TRBV6-6	-	CASSYRGGANVLTF	TGTGCCAGCAGTTACAGGGGGGGGGCCAACGTCCTGACTTTC
-	TRBJ1-2	TRBV12-3/TRBV12-4	-	CASSSPAGGYTF	TGTGCCAGCAGTTCGCCGGCGGGTGGCTACACCTTC